This is a list of T cell receptor beta chains from one sample in a study of post-analysis software for immune sequencing data. One entry per CDR3 protein results from TCRdb running MiXCR on the PCR reads. Of about 540,000 distinct CDR3 sequences in the sample, about a third were seen once. The sample consisted of blood. Receptors originate from a girl aged 2-17 years with multiple sclerosis. The CDR3 runs from the conserved cysteine through the conserved F or W. Fields, in order: clone size, D gene, V gene, J gene, CDR3 protein, CDR3 DNA. A D gene is named only where the DNA matches it firmly. Clone size is stated in some rows and not others, as once, few, many or a class when expanded.

clone size: few; D gene: -; V gene: TRBV7-9; J gene: TRBJ1-4; CDR3 protein: CASSFTGSLDEKLFF; CDR3 DNA: TGTGCCAGCAGCTTCACAGGGTCCCTTGATGAAAAACTGTTTTTT
clone size: -; D gene: TRBD2; V gene: TRBV5-1; J gene: TRBJ2-1; CDR3 protein: CASSLNQMRGASYNEQFF; CDR3 DNA: TGCGCCAGCAGTTTAAACCAAATGCGGGGGGCATCCTACAATGAGCAGTTCTTC
clone size: -; D gene: -; V gene: TRBV20-1; J gene: TRBJ1-5; CDR3 protein: CSARPGTENQPQHF; CDR3 DNA: TGCAGTGCTAGACCAGGGACCGAAAATCAGCCCCAGCATTTT
clone size: -; D gene: -; V gene: TRBV4-1; J gene: TRBJ1-2; CDR3 protein: CASSHGGGTNYGYTF; CDR3 DNA: TGCGCCAGCAGCCATGGAGGAGGGACTAACTATGGCTACACCTTC
clone size: few; D gene: -; V gene: TRBV20-1; J gene: TRBJ1-2; CDR3 protein: CSARGGGEGYTF; CDR3 DNA: TGCAGTGCTAGAGGCGGCGGGGAAGGCTACACCTTC
clone size: -; D gene: TRBD1; V gene: TRBV28; J gene: TRBJ2-5; CDR3 protein: CASRDRGGIETQYF; CDR3 DNA: TGTGCCAGCAGGGACAGGGGCGGTATAGAGACCCAGTACTTC
clone size: -; D gene: -; V gene: TRBV2; J gene: TRBJ2-7; CDR3 protein: CASSRQQSCEQYF; CDR3 DNA: TGTGCCAGCAGCCGGCAGCAATCCTGCGAGCAGTACTTC
clone size: -; D gene: -; V gene: TRBV5-6; J gene: TRBJ1-4; CDR3 protein: CASSLDSRPGKLFF; CDR3 DNA: TGTGCCAGCAGCTTGGATTCGAGGCCAGGGAAACTGTTTTTT
clone size: few; D gene: -; V gene: TRBV5-8; J gene: TRBJ1-1; CDR3 protein: CASSLDSSGNTEAFF; CDR3 DNA: TGTGCCAGCAGCTTGGATTCATCCGGAAACACTGAAGCTTTCTTT
clone size: -; D gene: TRBD2; V gene: TRBV29-1; J gene: TRBJ2-1; CDR3 protein: CSVVRAGGGEQFF; CDR3 DNA: TGCAGCGTTGTTCGAGCGGGAGGGGGAGAGCAGTTCTTC
clone size: -; D gene: -; V gene: TRBV20-1; J gene: TRBJ2-1; CDR3 protein: CSAWDSQLGGEQFF; CDR3 DNA: TGCAGTGCGTGGGACAGCCAGTTGGGGGGTGAACAGTTCTTC
clone size: few; D gene: TRBD1; V gene: TRBV12-3/TRBV12-4; J gene: TRBJ1-4; CDR3 protein: CASSPGGMDEKLFF; CDR3 DNA: TGTGCCAGCAGCCCAGGGGGGATGGATGAAAAACTGTTTTTT
clone size: -; D gene: TRBD2; V gene: TRBV7-2; J gene: TRBJ2-7; CDR3 protein: CASSLVRGDEQYF; CDR3 DNA: TGTGCCAGCAGCTTAGTGCGGGGGGACGAGCAGTACTTC
clone size: -; D gene: TRBD2; V gene: TRBV28; J gene: TRBJ2-3; CDR3 protein: CASSFGLAGGVIADTQYF; CDR3 DNA: TGTGCCAGCAGTTTCGGCCTAGCGGGGGGGGTCATTGCAGATACGCAGTATTTT
clone size: many; D gene: -; V gene: TRBV29-1; J gene: TRBJ2-5; CDR3 protein: CSVREQETQYF; CDR3 DNA: TGCAGCGTCAGGGAGCAAGAGACCCAGTACTTC
clone size: -; D gene: -; V gene: TRBV14; J gene: TRBJ1-2; CDR3 protein: CASSPGVSHGYTF; CDR3 DNA: TGTGCCAGCAGCCCCGGGGTTTCGCACGGCTACACCTTC
clone size: -; D gene: TRBD1; V gene: TRBV2; J gene: TRBJ2-7; CDR3 protein: CASSQVGQLYEQYF; CDR3 DNA: TGTGCCAGCTCCCAGGTGGGACAGCTCTACGAGCAGTACTTC
clone size: -; D gene: TRBD1; V gene: TRBV6-6; J gene: TRBJ1-2; CDR3 protein: CASRQGRGHGYTF; CDR3 DNA: TGTGCCAGCAGACAGGGGCGGGGCCATGGCTACACCTTC
clone size: -; D gene: -; V gene: TRBV28; J gene: TRBJ1-6; CDR3 protein: CASTRNRNSPLHF; CDR3 DNA: TGTGCCAGCACAAGAAACAGAAATTCACCCCTCCACTTT
clone size: -; D gene: -; V gene: TRBV18; J gene: TRBJ2-5; CDR3 protein: CASSPTAEETQYF; CDR3 DNA: TGTGCCAGCTCACCGACGGCAGAAGAGACCCAGTACTTC
clone size: few; D gene: -; V gene: TRBV6-1; J gene: TRBJ2-1; CDR3 protein: CASSEAPALTGLDEQFF; CDR3 DNA: TGTGCCAGCAGTGAAGCCCCTGCCCTGACAGGTCTGGATGAGCAGTTCTTC
clone size: -; D gene: -; V gene: TRBV7-9; J gene: TRBJ2-1; CDR3 protein: CASSAGTGLGGEQFF; CDR3 DNA: TGTGCCAGCAGCGCCGGTACAGGGCTGGGGGGTGAGCAGTTTTTC
clone size: few; D gene: -; V gene: TRBV6-4; J gene: TRBJ2-7; CDR3 protein: CASSRSRDNSSYEQYF; CDR3 DNA: TGTGCCAGCTCAAGGTCCCGGGACAATAGCTCCTACGAGCAGTACTTC
clone size: -; D gene: -; V gene: TRBV5-1; J gene: TRBJ2-7; CDR3 protein: CASSLVAAKEYEQYF; CDR3 DNA: TGCGCCAGCAGCTTGGTAGCAGCCAAGGAGTACGAGCAGTACTTC
clone size: few; D gene: -; V gene: TRBV20-1; J gene: TRBJ2-1; CDR3 protein: CSARGVRGSSYNEQFF; CDR3 DNA: TGCAGTGCCCGAGGGGTACGGGGGAGCTCCTACAATGAGCAGTTCTTC
clone size: few; D gene: -; V gene: TRBV3-1; J gene: TRBJ2-7; CDR3 protein: CASSTQGPQYF; CDR3 DNA: TGTGCCAGCAGCACCCAGGGACCCCAGTACTTC
clone size: many; D gene: -; V gene: TRBV3-1; J gene: TRBJ2-1; CDR3 protein: CASSQVLPSAGGLYNEQFF; CDR3 DNA: TGTGCCAGCAGCCAAGTCCTTCCTAGCGCGGGCGGGCTTTACAATGAGCAGTTCTTC
clone size: -; D gene: -; V gene: TRBV20-1; J gene: TRBJ1-5; CDR3 protein: CSARVQGRQPQHF; CDR3 DNA: TGCAGTGCTAGGGTTCAGGGGAGGCAGCCCCAGCATTTT
clone size: -; D gene: TRBD1; V gene: TRBV20-1; J gene: TRBJ1-1; CDR3 protein: CSASNTPGQGSNTEAFF; CDR3 DNA: TGCAGTGCTAGCAATACCCCGGGACAGGGTTCTAACACTGAAGCTTTCTTT
clone size: -; D gene: TRBD1; V gene: TRBV20-1; J gene: TRBJ2-1; CDR3 protein: CSARFRKGSVTGDEQFF; CDR3 DNA: TGCAGTGCTAGATTTCGGAAGGGGAGTGTAACAGGGGATGAGCAGTTCTTC
clone size: -; D gene: -; V gene: TRBV4-2; J gene: TRBJ1-5; CDR3 protein: CASSTNRGNQPQHF; CDR3 DNA: TGTGCCAGCAGTACCAATAGGGGCAATCAGCCCCAGCATTTT
clone size: -; D gene: -; V gene: TRBV28; J gene: TRBJ2-7; CDR3 protein: CASQRGNEQYF; CDR3 DNA: TGTGCCAGCCAAAGGGGCAACGAGCAGTACTTC
clone size: -; D gene: -; V gene: TRBV10-2; J gene: TRBJ2-5; CDR3 protein: CAISERKGRMETQYF; CDR3 DNA: TGCGCCATCTCCGAGAGGAAAGGGAGAATGGAGACCCAGTACTTC
clone size: -; D gene: -; V gene: TRBV11-2; J gene: TRBJ1-2; CDR3 protein: CASSDFKGLNYGYTF; CDR3 DNA: TGTGCCAGCAGCGATTTTAAGGGCCTTAACTATGGCTACACCTTC
clone size: few; D gene: TRBD1; V gene: TRBV2; J gene: TRBJ1-2; CDR3 protein: CASTWDRRYGYTF; CDR3 DNA: TGTGCCAGCACGTGGGACAGGAGGTATGGCTACACCTTC
clone size: -; D gene: -; V gene: TRBV2; J gene: TRBJ2-6; CDR3 protein: CASRGDTLSSGANVLTF; CDR3 DNA: TGTGCCAGCAGGGGGGACACCCTGTCCTCTGGGGCCAACGTCCTGACTTTC
clone size: -; D gene: -; V gene: TRBV6-6; J gene: TRBJ2-5; CDR3 protein: CASSPLGGEQYF; CDR3 DNA: TGTGCCAGCAGTCCCCTAGGTGGGGAGCAGTACTTC
clone size: few; D gene: TRBD2; V gene: TRBV20-1; J gene: TRBJ2-7; CDR3 protein: CSARDTSGGSPYEQYF; CDR3 DNA: TGCAGTGCTAGAGATACCAGCGGGGGGTCCCCCTACGAGCAGTACTTC
clone size: -; D gene: -; V gene: TRBV5-1; J gene: TRBJ2-3; CDR3 protein: CASSLVGRSGDTQYF; CDR3 DNA: TGCGCCAGCAGCTTGGTGGGACGCTCTGGCGATACGCAGTATTTT
clone size: -; D gene: -; V gene: TRBV3-1; J gene: TRBJ1-2; CDR3 protein: CASSQVKDGYTF; CDR3 DNA: TGTGCCAGCAGCCAAGTCAAAGATGGCTACACCTTC
clone size: -; D gene: -; V gene: TRBV20-1; J gene: TRBJ2-3; CDR3 protein: CSAEGEDTQYF; CDR3 DNA: TGCAGTGCAGAGGGGGAAGATACGCAGTATTTT
clone size: few; D gene: TRBD2; V gene: TRBV10-3; J gene: TRBJ2-3; CDR3 protein: CAISDPSGSTDTQYF; CDR3 DNA: TGTGCCATCAGTGACCCTAGCGGGAGCACAGATACGCAGTATTTT
clone size: few; D gene: -; V gene: TRBV3-1; J gene: TRBJ2-4; CDR3 protein: CASSPPAKNIQYF; CDR3 DNA: TGTGCCAGCAGTCCCCCAGCAAAAAACATTCAGTACTTC
clone size: few; D gene: TRBD2; V gene: TRBV20-1; J gene: TRBJ2-5; CDR3 protein: CSAPRLAGGFSETQYF; CDR3 DNA: TGCAGTGCTCCCCGACTAGCGGGGGGGTTCAGTGAGACCCAGTACTTC
clone size: -; D gene: TRBD2; V gene: TRBV27; J gene: TRBJ2-4; CDR3 protein: CASSLTGGAEVIQYF; CDR3 DNA: TGTGCCAGCAGTCTCACCGGGGGGGCCGAGGTCATTCAGTACTTC
clone size: -; D gene: TRBD2; V gene: TRBV6-2/TRBV6-3; J gene: TRBJ2-1; CDR3 protein: CASSSSRLAVSYNEQFF; CDR3 DNA: TGTGCCAGCAGTTCTTCCCGACTAGCGGTCTCCTACAATGAGCAGTTCTTC
clone size: -; D gene: -; V gene: TRBV6-6; J gene: TRBJ1-1; CDR3 protein: CASSYGGQGTEAFF; CDR3 DNA: TGTGCCAGCAGTTATGGAGGCCAAGGCACTGAAGCTTTCTTT
clone size: -; D gene: TRBD2; V gene: TRBV6-1; J gene: TRBJ2-4; CDR3 protein: CASSEEGLAGGPLAKNIQYF; CDR3 DNA: TGTGCCAGCAGTGAAGAAGGTCTAGCGGGGGGTCCACTAGCCAAAAACATTCAGTACTTC
clone size: -; D gene: -; V gene: TRBV12-3/TRBV12-4; J gene: TRBJ1-2; CDR3 protein: CASSRRDGYGYTF; CDR3 DNA: TGTGCCAGCAGCAGGAGGGACGGCTATGGCTACACCTTC
clone size: -; D gene: -; V gene: TRBV15; J gene: TRBJ2-6; CDR3 protein: CATSSRRQVILDMADVLTF; CDR3 DNA: TGTGCCACCAGCAGTCGAAGACAGGTCATTCTGGATATGGCTGACGTCCTGACTTTC
clone size: few; D gene: -; V gene: TRBV18; J gene: TRBJ2-5; CDR3 protein: CASSGGVQETQYF; CDR3 DNA: TGTGCCAGCTCAGGGGGCGTGCAAGAGACCCAGTACTTC
clone size: few; D gene: TRBD1; V gene: TRBV7-2; J gene: TRBJ2-7; CDR3 protein: CASSPRGQVSSYEQYF; CDR3 DNA: TGTGCCAGCAGCCCACGGGGACAGGTTAGCTCCTACGAGCAGTACTTC
clone size: -; D gene: -; V gene: TRBV20-1; J gene: TRBJ1-1; CDR3 protein: CSAPGPMNTEAFF; CDR3 DNA: TGCAGTGCCCCGGGACCCATGAACACTGAAGCTTTCTTT